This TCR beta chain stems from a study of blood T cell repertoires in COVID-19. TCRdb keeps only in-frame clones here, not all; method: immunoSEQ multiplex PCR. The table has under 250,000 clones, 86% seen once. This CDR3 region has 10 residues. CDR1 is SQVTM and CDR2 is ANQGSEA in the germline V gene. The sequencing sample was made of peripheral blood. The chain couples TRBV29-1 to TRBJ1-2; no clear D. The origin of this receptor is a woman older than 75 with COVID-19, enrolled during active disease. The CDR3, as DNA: TGCAGGAGTTTCAACTATGGCTACACCTTC. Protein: CRSFNYGYTF. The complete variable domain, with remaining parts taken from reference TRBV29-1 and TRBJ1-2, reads SAVISQKPSRDICQRGTSLTIQCQVDSQVTMMFWYRQQPGQSLTLIATANQGSEATYESGFVIDKFPISRPNLTFSTLTVSNMSPEDSSIYLCRSFNYGYTFGSGTRLTVV.